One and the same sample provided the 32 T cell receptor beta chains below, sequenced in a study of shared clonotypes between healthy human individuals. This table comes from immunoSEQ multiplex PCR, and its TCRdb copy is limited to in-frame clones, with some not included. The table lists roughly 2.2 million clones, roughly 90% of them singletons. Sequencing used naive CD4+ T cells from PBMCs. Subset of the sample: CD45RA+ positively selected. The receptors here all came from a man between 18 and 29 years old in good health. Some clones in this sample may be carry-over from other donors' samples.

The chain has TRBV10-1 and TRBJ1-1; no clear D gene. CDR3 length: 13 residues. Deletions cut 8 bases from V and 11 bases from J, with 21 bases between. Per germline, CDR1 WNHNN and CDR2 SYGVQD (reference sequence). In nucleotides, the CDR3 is TGCGCCAGCGCTCCTGACGGATTCGCGAAGGCTTTCTTT. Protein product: CASAPDGFAKAFF.

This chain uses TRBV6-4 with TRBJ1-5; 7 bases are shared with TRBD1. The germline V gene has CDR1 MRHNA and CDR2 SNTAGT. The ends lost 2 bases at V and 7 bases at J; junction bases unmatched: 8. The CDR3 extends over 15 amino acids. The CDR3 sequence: CASSDQPGQTQPQHF. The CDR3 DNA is TGTGCCAGCAGTGACCAACCGGGACAGACACAGCCCCAGCATTTT.

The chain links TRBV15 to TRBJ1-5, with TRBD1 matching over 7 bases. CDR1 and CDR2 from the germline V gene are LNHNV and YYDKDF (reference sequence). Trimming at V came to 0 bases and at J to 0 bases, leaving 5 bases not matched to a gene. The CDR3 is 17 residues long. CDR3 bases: TGTGCCACCAGCAGAGAGGGCAGGGGGTTTAGCAATCAGCCCCAGCATTTT. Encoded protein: CATSREGRGFSNQPQHF.

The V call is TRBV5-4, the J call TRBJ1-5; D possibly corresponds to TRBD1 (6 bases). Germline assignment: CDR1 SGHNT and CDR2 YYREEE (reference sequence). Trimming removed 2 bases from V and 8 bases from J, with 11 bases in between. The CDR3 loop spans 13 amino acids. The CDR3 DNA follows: TGTGCCAGCAGCTTTTGGGGGCAGGAGCCCCAGCATTTT. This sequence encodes CASSFWGQEPQHF.

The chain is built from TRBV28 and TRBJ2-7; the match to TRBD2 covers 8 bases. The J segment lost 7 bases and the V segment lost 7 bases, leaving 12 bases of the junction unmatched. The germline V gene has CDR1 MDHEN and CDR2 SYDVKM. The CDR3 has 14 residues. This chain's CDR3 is CASNLHRRGGEQYF. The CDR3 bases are TGTGCCAGCAACCTACACAGGCGCGGGGGGGAGCAGTACTTC.

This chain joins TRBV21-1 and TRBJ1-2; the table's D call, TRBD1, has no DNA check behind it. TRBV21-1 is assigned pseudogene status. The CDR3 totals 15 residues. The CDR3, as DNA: TGTGCCAGCAGCAGGCCCTCCGGACAGGGCTATGGCTACACCTTC. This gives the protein CASSRPSGQGYGYTF.

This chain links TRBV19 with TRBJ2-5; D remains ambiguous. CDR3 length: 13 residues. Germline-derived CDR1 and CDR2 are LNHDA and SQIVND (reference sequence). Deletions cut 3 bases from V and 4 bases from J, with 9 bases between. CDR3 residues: CASSIQVSETQYF. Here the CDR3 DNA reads TGTGCCAGTAGTATTCAGGTGTCAGAGACCCAGTACTTC.

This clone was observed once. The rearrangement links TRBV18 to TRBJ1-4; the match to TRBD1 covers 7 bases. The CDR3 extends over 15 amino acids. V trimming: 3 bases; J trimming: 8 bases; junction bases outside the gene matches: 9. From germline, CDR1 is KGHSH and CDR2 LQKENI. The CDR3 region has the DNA TGTGCCAGCTCACCTCTGACAGGGCAAAAAGAAAAACTGTTTTTT. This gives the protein CASSPLTGQKEKLFF.

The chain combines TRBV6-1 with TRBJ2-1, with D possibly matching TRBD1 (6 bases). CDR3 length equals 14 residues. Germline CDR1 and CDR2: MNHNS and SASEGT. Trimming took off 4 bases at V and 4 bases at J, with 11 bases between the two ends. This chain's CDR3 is CASSVNRAYNEQFF. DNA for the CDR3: TGTGCCAGCAGTGTTAACAGGGCGTACAATGAGCAGTTCTTC.

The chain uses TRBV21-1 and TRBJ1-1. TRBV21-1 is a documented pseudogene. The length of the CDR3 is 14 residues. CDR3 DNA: TGTGCCAGCAGCAAAGACCGATGGAACACTGAAGCTTTCTTT. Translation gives CASSKDRWNTEAFF.

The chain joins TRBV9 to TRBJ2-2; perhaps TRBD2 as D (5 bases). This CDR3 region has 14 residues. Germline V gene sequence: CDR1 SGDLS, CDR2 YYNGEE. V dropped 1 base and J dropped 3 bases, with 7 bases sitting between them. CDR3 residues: CASSVLRDTGELFF. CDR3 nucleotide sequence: TGTGCCAGCAGCGTACTGCGGGACACCGGGGAGCTGTTTTTT.

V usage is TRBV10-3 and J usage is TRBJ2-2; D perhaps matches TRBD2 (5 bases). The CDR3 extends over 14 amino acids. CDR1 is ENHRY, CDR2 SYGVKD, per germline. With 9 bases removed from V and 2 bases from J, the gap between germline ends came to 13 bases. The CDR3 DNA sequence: TGTGCCATGAAGAGAGGGTCAAACACCGGGGAGCTGTTTTTT. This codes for CAMKRGSNTGELFF.

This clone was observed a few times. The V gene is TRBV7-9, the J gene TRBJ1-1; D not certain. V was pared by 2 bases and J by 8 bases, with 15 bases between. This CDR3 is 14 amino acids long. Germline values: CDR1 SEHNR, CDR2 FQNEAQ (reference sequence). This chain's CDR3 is CASSLRADGLEAFF. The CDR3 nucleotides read TGTGCCAGCAGCTTAAGGGCGGACGGGCTGGAAGCTTTCTTT.

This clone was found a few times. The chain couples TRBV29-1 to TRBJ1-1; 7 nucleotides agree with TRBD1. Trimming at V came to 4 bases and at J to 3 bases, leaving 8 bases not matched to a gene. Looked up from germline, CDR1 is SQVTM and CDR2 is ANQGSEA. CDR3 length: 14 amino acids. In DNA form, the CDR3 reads TGCAGCGTTGGAAATCGACAGGGCGACACTGAAGCTTTCTTT. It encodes CSVGNRQGDTEAFF.

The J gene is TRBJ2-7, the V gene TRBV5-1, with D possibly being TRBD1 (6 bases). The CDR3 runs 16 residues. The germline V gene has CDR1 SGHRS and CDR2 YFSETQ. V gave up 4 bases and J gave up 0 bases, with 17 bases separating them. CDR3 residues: CASSNRTGSPSYEQYF. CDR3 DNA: TGCGCCAGCAGCAACAGAACAGGGTCCCCCTCCTACGAGCAGTACTTC.

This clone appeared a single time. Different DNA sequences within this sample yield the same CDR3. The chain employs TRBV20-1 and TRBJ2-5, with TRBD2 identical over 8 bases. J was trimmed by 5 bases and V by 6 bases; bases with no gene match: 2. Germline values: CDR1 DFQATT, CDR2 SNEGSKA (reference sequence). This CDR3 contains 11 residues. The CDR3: CSAPGGETQYF. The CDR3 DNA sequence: TGCAGTGCCCCGGGGGGGGAGACCCAGTACTTC.

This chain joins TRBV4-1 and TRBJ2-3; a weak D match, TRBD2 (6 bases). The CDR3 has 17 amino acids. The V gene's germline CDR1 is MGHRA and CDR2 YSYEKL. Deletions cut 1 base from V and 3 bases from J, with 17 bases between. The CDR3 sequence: CASSQGNGKGRTDTQYF. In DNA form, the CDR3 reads TGCGCCAGCAGCCAAGGGAACGGAAAGGGGAGGACAGATACGCAGTATTTT.

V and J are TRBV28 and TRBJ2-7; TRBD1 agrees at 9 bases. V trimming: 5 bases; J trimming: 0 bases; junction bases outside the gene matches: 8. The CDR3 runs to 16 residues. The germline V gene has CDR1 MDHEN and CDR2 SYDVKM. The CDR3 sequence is CASSKPGQGSSYEQYF. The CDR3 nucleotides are TGTGCCAGCAGTAAACCCGGACAGGGGAGCTCCTACGAGCAGTACTTC.

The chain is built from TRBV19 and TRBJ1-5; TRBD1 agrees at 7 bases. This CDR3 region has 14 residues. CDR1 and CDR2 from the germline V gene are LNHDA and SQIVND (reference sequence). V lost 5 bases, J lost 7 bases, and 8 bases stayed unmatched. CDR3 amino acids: CASSPQGTRQPQHF. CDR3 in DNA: TGTGCCAGTAGTCCACAGGGGACACGCCAGCCCCAGCATTTT.

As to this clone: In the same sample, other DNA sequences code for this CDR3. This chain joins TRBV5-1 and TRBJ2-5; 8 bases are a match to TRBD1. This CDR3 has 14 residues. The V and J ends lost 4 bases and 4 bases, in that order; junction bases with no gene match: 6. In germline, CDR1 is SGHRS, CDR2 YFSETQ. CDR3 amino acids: CASSPGTGGETQYF. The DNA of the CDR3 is TGCGCCAGCAGCCCGGGCACAGGGGGAGAGACCCAGTACTTC. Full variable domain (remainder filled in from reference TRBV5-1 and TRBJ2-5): KAGVTQTPRYLIKTRGQQVTLSCSPISGHRSVSWYQQTPGQGLQFLFEYFSETQRNKGNFPGRFSGRQFSNSRSEMNVSTLELGDSALYLCASSPGTGGETQYFGPGTRLLVL.

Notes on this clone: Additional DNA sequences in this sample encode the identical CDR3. The CDR3 DNA reads TGCGCCAGCAGCTTGGCTAGCGGGTCCTACGAGCAGTACTTC. Encoded protein: CASSLASGSYEQYF. This chain connects TRBV5-1 to TRBJ2-7, with TRBD2 matching 8 bases. Germline assignment: CDR1 SGHRS and CDR2 YFSETQ. Unmatched junction bases numbered 0, after V lost 0 bases and J lost 1 base. This CDR3 is built from 14 residues.

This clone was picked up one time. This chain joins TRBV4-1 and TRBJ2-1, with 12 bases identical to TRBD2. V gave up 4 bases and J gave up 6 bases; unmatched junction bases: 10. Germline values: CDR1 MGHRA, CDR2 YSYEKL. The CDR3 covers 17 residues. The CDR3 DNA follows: TGCGCCAGCAGCCTGAGACTAGCGGGAGAATTGATCAATGAGCAGTTCTTC. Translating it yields CASSLRLAGELINEQFF.

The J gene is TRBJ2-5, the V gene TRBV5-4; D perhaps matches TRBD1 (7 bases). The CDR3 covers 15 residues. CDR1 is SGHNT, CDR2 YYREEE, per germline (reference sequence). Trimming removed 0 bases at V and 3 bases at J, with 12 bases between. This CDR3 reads CASSLGGRGEETQYF. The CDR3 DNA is TGTGCCAGCAGCTTGGGAGGCAGGGGGGAAGAGACCCAGTACTTC.

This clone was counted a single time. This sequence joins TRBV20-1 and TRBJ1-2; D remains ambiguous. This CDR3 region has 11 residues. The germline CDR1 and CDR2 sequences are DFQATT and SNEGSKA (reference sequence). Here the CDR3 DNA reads TGCAGGGCTCTCTGGCGGAATGGCTACACCTTC. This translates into CRALWRNGYTF.

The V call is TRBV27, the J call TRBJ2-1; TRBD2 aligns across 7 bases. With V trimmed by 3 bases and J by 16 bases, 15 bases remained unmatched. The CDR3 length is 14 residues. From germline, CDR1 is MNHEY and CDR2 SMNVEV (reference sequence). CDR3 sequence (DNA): TGTGCCAGCAGTTTCGAGGGAGGGGTAAGAAGTCCATTCTTC. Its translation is CASSFEGGVRSPFF.

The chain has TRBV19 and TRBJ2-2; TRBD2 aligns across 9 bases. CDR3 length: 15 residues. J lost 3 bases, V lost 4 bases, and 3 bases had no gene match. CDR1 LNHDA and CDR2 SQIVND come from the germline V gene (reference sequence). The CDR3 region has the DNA TGTGCCAGTAGTACGTCTAGCGGGGACACCGGGGAGCTGTTTTTT. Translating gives CASSTSSGDTGELFF.

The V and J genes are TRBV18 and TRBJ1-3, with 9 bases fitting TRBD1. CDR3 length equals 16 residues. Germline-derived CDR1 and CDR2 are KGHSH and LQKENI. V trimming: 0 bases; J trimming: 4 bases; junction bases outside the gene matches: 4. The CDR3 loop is CASSPPTGQGGNTIYF. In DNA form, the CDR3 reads TGTGCCAGCTCACCACCTACGGGACAGGGAGGAAACACCATATATTTT.

CDR3 nucleotides: TGTGCCAGCAGTTTAATAGGACGGAACACTGAAGCTTTCTTT. Amino acids: CASSLIGRNTEAFF. The chain uses TRBV27 and TRBJ1-1; D call uncertain. CDR1 MNHEY and CDR2 SMNVEV come from the germline V gene (reference sequence). The germline V and J ends were trimmed by 2 bases and 1 base, with 8 bases remaining between them. The CDR3 loop spans 14 amino acids.

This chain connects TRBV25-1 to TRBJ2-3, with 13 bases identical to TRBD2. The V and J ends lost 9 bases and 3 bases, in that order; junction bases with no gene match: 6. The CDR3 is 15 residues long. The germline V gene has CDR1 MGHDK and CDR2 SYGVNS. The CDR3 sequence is CASTGLAGQTDTQYF. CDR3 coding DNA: TGTGCCAGTACGGGACTAGCGGGACAAACAGATACGCAGTATTTT.

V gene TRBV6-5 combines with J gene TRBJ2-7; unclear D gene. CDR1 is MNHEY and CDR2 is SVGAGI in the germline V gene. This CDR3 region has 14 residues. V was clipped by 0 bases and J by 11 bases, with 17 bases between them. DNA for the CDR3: TGTGCCAGCAGTTACTCGTCTTCGTTCGGAAGGGAGTACTTC. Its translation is CASSYSSSFGREYF.

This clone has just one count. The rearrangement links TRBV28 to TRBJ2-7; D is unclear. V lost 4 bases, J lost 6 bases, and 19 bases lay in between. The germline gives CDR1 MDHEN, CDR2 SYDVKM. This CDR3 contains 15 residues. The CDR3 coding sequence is TGTGCCAGCAGTTGGCCGTCAGGAATCGGCCCCGAGCAGTACTTC. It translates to CASSWPSGIGPEQYF.

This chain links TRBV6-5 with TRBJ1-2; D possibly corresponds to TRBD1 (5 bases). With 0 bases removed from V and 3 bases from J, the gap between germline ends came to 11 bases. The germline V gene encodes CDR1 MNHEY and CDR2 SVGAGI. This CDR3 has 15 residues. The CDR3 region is CASSYSGRADYGYTF. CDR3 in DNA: TGTGCCAGCAGTTACTCGGGCAGGGCGGACTATGGCTACACCTTC.